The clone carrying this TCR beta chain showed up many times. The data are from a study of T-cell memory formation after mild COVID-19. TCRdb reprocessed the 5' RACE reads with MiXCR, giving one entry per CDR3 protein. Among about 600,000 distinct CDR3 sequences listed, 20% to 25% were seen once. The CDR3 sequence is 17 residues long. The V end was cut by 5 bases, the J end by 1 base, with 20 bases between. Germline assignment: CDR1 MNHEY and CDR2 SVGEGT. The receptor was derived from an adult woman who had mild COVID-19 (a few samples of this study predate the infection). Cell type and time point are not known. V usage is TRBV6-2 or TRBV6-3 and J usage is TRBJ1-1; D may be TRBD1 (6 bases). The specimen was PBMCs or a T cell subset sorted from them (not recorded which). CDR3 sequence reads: CASSHPGWGAPNTEAFF. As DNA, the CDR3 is TGTGCCAGCAGTCATCCCGGGTGGGGGGCCCCGAACACTGAAGCTTTCTTT.